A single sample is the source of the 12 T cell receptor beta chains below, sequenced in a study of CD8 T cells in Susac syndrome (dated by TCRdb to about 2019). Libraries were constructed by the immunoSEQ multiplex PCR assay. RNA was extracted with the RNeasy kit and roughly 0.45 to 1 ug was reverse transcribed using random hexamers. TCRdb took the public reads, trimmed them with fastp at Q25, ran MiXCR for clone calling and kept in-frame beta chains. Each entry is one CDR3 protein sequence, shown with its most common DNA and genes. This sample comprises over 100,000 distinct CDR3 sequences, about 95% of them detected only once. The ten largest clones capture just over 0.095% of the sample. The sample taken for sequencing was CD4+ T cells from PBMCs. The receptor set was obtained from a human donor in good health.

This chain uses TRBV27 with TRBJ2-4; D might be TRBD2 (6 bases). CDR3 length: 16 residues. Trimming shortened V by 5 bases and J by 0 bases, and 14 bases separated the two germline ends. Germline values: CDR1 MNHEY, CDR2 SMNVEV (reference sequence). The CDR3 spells CASSTHGGLAKNIQYF. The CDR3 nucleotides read TGTGCCAGCAGTACACACGGGGGATTAGCCAAAAACATTCAGTACTTC.

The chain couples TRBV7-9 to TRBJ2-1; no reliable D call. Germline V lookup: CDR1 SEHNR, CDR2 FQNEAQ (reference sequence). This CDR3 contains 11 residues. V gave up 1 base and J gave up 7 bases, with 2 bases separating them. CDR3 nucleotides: TGTGCCAGCAGCTTAGATAATGAGCAGTTCTTC. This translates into CASSLDNEQFF.

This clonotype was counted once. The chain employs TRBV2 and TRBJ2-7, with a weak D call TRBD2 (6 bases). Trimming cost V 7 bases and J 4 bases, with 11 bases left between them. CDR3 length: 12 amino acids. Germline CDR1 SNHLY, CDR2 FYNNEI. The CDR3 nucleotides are TGTGCCAGCACGGTCAGCGGGTACGAGCAGTACTTC. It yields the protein CASTVSGYEQYF. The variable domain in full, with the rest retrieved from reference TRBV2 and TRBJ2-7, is EPEVTQTPSHQVTQMGQEVILRCVPISNHLYFYWYRQILGQKVEFLVSFYNNEISEKSEIFDDQFSVERPDGSNFTLKIRSTKLEDSAMYFCASTVSGYEQYFGPGTRLTVT.

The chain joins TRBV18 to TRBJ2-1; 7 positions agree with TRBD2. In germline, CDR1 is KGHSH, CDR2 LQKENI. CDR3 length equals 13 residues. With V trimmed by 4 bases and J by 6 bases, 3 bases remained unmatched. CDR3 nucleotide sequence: TGTGCCAGCTCACTCCTAGCGGTCAATGAGCAGTTCTTC. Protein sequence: CASSLLAVNEQFF.

The chain's CDR3 is CASSLGTVRHEQFF. The CDR3 coding sequence is TGTGCCAGCAGTTTAGGGACAGTAAGGCATGAGCAGTTCTTC. The chain employs TRBV28 and TRBJ2-1; 7 bases are shared with TRBD1. Germline CDR1 and CDR2: MDHEN and SYDVKM. With 2 bases clipped from V and 8 bases from J, the junction kept 6 bases outside the gene matches. The CDR3 extends over 14 amino acids.

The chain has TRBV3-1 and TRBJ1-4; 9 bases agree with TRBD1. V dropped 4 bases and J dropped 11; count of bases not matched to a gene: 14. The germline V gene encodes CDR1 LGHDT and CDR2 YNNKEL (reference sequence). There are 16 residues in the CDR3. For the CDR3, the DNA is TGTGCCAGCAGCCTCCAGATTTTCGGGACAGGGCGGAAACTGTTTTTT. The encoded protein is CASSLQIFGTGRKLFF.

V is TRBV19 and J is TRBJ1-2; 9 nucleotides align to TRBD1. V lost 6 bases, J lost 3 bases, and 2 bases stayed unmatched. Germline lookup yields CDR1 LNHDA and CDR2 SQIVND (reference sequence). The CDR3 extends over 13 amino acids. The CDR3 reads CASRDRGHYGYTF. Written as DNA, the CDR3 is TGTGCCAGTAGGGACAGGGGCCACTATGGCTACACCTTC.

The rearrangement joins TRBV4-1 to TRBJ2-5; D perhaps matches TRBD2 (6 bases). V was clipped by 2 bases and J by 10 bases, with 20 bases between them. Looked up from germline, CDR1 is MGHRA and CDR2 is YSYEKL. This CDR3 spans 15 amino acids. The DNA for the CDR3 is TGCGCCAGCAGCCAACGGGACTGGGACCTTGGGGACCAGTACTTC. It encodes CASSQRDWDLGDQYF.

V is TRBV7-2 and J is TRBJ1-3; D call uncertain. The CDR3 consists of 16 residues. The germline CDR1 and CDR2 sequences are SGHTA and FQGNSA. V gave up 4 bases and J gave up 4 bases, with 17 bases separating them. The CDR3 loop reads CASSSLLPRRGNTIYF. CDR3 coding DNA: TGTGCCAGCAGCTCCCTATTGCCCCGGCGGGGAAACACCATATATTTT.

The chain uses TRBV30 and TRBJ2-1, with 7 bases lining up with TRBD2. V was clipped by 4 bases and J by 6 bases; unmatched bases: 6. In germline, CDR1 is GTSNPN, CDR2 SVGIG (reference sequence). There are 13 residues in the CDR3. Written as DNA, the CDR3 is TGTGCCTGGACTAGCGGTCCCCTCAATGAGCAGTTCTTC. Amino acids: CAWTSGPLNEQFF.

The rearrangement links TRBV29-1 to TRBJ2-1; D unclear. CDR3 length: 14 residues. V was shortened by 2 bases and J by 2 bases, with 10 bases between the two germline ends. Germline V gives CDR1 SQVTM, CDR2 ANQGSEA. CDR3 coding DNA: TGCAGCGTTGAACGCGTCCCTGCCTACAATGAGCAGTTCTTC. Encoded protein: CSVERVPAYNEQFF.

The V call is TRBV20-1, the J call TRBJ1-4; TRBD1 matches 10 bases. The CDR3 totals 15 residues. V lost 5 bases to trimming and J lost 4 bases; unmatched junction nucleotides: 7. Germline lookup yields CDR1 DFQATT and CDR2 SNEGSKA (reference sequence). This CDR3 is CSAGGQGRFNEKLFF. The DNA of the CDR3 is TGCAGTGCTGGGGGACAGGGGAGGTTTAATGAAAAACTGTTTTTT.